Each of the 9 T cell receptor beta chains below was sequenced from the same sample in a study of identical twins. TCRdb fed the 5' RACE reads into MiXCR, producing one record per CDR3 protein. The table includes approximately 220,000 distinct CDR3 sequences, roughly 9.4% detected once. The specimen sequenced was memory (CD45RO+) T cells sorted from blood. The receptors stem from a woman aged 18-29 years in good health.

The chain couples TRBV6-6 to TRBJ2-2; no firm D call. The CDR3 loop spans 12 amino acids. Trimming shortened V by 0 bases and J by 6 bases, and 2 bases separated the two germline ends. Germline V gene data show CDR1 as MNHNY and CDR2 as SVGAGI (reference sequence). The CDR3: CASSYSPGELFF. The CDR3 region has the DNA TGTGCCAGCAGTTACTCCCCCGGGGAGCTGTTTTTT.

At least ten counts were recorded for this clonotype. The chain employs TRBV4-2 and TRBJ2-1; 7 bases agree with TRBD1. Germline trimming cut 3 bases from V and 7 bases from J; bases unmatched to any gene: 12. Germline V gene sequence: CDR1 LGHNA, CDR2 YNFKEQ. This CDR3 contains 16 residues. This CDR3 is CASSQQNFLQGNEQFF. For the CDR3, the DNA is TGTGCCAGCAGCCAGCAAAACTTTTTACAGGGGAATGAGCAGTTCTTC.

This clonotype came up many times. The genes are TRBV5-1 and TRBJ2-5; D unclear. Trimming took off 0 bases at V and 7 bases at J, with 13 bases between the two ends. CDR1 SGHRS and CDR2 YFSETQ come from the germline V gene. CDR3 size: 14 residues. CDR3: CASSLAPVRGTQYF. The CDR3 DNA is TGCGCCAGCAGCTTGGCCCCGGTACGAGGGACCCAGTACTTC.

This clonotype was observed many times. The gene calls are TRBV5-1 and TRBJ2-1; D may be TRBD1 or TRBD2 (5 bases each). This CDR3 is built from 13 residues. Germline V gives CDR1 SGHRS, CDR2 YFSETQ. V lost 2 bases and J 10 bases, leaving 13 bases between the germline ends. This chain's CDR3 is CASSFNRGVEQFF. CDR3 nucleotide sequence: TGCGCCAGCAGCTTTAACCGAGGGGTCGAGCAGTTCTTC.

V usage is TRBV20-1 and J usage is TRBJ2-1; D is perhaps TRBD2 (5 bases). Trimming removed 4 bases from V and 0 bases from J, with 7 bases in between. CDR3 length: 13 residues. From germline, CDR1 is DFQATT and CDR2 SNEGSKA (reference sequence). The CDR3: CSAKRSSYNEQFF. In DNA form, the CDR3 reads TGCAGTGCTAAGCGGAGCTCCTACAATGAGCAGTTCTTC.

This clonotype has only a few counts. The J gene is TRBJ2-6, the V gene TRBV11-2; 7 nucleotides match TRBD1. Germline V lookup: CDR1 SGHAT, CDR2 FQNNGV. CDR3 size: 17 residues. After removal of 2 bases from V and 1 base from J, the junction contained 5 bases not matched to a gene. The CDR3 is CASSLRQGVSGANVLTF. In DNA, the CDR3 is TGTGCCAGCAGCTTAAGACAGGGCGTTTCTGGGGCCAACGTCCTGACTTTC.

This clonotype was counted at least ten times. The rearrangement joins TRBV7-2 to TRBJ2-7; D gene unclear. V gave up 2 bases and J gave up 6 bases, with 11 bases separating them. The CDR3 sequence is 13 residues long. The germline V gene has CDR1 SGHTA and CDR2 FQGNSA. The CDR3 nucleotides are TGTGCCAGCAGCTTAAAATTTCGGACCGAGCAGTACTTC. Residues: CASSLKFRTEQYF.

In its sample, this clonotype was seen many times. A read error may account for a junction end that differs from germline. The rearrangement links TRBV3-1 to TRBJ1-1; a possible D gene is TRBD1 (6 bases). Germline V lookup: CDR1 LGHDT, CDR2 YNNKEL (reference sequence). The CDR3 loop spans 12 amino acids. CDR3 amino acids: CASSPQGTEAFF. In DNA form, the CDR3 reads TGCGCCAGCAGCCCACAGGGCACTGAAGCTTTCTTT.

Comments on this clonotype: A read error may be the cause here, since a much bigger clone is one base away. The chain's CDR3 is CASSRDGSYEHYF. In DNA, the CDR3 is TGTGCCAGCAGCCGGGACGGATCCTACGAGCATTACTTC. V and J are TRBV5-8 and TRBJ2-7, with D perhaps given as TRBD1 or TRBD2 (5 bases each). Germline CDR1 and CDR2: SGHTS and YDEGEE. The CDR3 totals 13 residues.